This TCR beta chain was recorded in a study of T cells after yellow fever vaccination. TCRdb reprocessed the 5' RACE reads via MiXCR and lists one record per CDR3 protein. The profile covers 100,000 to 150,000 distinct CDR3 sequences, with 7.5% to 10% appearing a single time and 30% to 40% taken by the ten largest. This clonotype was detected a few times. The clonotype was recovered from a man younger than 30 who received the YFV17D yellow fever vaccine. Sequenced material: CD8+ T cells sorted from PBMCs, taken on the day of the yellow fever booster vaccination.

The CDR3 coding sequence is TGTGCCAGCAGCTTCGCGGGGACAGGGCTAGAGACCCAGTACTTC. This gives the protein CASSFAGTGLETQYF. The chain links TRBV14 to TRBJ2-5, with 9 bases that match TRBD1. The CDR3 has 15 residues. V was clipped by 5 bases and J by 4 bases; unmatched bases: 8. In germline, CDR1 is SGHDN, CDR2 FVKESK.